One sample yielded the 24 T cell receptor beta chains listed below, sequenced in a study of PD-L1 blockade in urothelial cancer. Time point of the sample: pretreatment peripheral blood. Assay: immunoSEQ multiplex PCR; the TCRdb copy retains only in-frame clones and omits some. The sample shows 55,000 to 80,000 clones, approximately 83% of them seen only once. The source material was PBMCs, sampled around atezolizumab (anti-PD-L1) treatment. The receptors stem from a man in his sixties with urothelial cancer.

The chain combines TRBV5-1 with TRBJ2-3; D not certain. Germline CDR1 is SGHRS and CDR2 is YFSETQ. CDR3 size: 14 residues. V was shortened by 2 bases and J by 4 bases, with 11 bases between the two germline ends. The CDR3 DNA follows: TGCGCCAGCAGCTTATACTCCCAGGCAGATACGCAGTATTTT. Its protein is CASSLYSQADTQYF.

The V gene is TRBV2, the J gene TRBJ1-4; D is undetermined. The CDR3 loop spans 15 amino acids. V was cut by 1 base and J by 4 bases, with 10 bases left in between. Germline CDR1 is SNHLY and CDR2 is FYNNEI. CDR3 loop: CASSEGIRDNEKLFF. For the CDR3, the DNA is TGTGCCAGCAGTGAAGGGATCCGGGATAATGAAAAACTGTTTTTT.

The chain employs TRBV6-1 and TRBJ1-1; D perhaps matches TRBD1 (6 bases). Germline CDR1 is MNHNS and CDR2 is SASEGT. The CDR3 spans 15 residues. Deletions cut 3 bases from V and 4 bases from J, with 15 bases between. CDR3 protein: CASSDHRAWGTEAFF. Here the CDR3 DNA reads TGTGCCAGCAGTGACCACAGGGCCTGGGGCACTGAAGCTTTCTTT.

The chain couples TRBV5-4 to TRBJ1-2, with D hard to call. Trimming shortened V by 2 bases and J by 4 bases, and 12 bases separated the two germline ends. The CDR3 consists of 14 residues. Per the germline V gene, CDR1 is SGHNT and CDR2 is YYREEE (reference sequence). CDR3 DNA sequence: TGTGCCAGCAGCTTATCGGGGAGCCTCTATGGCTACACCTTC. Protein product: CASSLSGSLYGYTF.

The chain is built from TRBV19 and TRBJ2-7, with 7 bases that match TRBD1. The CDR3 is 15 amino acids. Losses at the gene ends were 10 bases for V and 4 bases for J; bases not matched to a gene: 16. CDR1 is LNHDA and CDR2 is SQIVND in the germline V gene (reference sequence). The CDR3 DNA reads TGTGCCACCAGTAGGCCACGGGACAGAGGGTACGAGCAGTACTTC. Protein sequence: CATSRPRDRGYEQYF.

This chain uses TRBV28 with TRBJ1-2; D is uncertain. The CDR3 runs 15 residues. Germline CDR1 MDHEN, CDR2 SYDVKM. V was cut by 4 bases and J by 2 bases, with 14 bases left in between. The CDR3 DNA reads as TGTGCCAGCAGTTCCCCCTCTCGACTAAACTATGGCTACACCTTC. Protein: CASSSPSRLNYGYTF.

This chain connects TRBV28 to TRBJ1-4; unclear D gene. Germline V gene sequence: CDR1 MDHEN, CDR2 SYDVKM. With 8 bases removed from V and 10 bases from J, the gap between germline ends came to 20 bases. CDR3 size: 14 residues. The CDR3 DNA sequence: TGTGCCAGCCTCTCCAGCGGGGATCAAGGAAAACTGTTTTTT. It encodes CASLSSGDQGKLFF.

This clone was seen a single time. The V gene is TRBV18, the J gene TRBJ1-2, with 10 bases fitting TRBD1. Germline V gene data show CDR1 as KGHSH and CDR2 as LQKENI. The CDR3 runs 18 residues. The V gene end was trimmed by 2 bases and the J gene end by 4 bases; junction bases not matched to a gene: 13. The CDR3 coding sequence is TGTGCCAGCTCACCATACCGGGACAGGGGCGCGCGGGCCTATGGCTACACCTTC. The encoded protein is CASSPYRDRGARAYGYTF.

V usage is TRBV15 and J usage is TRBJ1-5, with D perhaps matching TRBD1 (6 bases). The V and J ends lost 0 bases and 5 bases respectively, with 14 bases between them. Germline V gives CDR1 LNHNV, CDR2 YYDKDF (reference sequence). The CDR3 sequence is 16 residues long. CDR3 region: CATSRDRGGRDQPQHF. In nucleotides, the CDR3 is TGTGCCACCAGCAGAGATCGCGGGGGGCGCGATCAGCCCCAGCATTTT.

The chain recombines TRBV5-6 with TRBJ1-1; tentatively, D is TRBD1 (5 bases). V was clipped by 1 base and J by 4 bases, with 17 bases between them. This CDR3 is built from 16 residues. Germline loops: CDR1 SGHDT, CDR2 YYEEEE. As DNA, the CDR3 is TGTGCCAGCAGCTTGTGGGGCAAGGGAGGAGGCACTGAAGCTTTCTTT. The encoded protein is CASSLWGKGGGTEAFF. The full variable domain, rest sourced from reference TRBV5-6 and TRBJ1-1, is DAGVTQSPTHLIKTRGQQVTLRCSPKSGHDTVSWYQQALGQGPQFIFQYYEEEERQRGNFPDRFSGHQFPNYSSELNVNALLLGDSALYLCASSLWGKGGGTEAFFGQGTRLTVV.

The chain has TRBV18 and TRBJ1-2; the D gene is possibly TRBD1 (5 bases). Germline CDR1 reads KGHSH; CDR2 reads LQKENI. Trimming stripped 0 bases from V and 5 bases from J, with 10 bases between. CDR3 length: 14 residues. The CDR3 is CASSPPIGGYGYTF. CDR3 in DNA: TGTGCCAGCTCACCACCGATCGGGGGGTATGGCTACACCTTC. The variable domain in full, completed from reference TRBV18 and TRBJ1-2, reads NAGVMQNPRHLVRRRGQEARLRCSPMKGHSHVYWYRQLPEEGLKFMVYLQKENIIDESGMPKERFSAEFPKEGPSILRIQQVVRGDSAAYFCASSPPIGGYGYTFGSGTRLTVV.

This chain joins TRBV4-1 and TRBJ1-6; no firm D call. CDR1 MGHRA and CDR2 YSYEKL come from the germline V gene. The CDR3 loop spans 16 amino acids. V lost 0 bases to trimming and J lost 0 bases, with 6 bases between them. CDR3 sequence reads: CASSQEGSSYNSPLHF. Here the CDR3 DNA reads TGCGCCAGCAGCCAAGAGGGGAGCTCCTATAATTCACCCCTCCACTTT.

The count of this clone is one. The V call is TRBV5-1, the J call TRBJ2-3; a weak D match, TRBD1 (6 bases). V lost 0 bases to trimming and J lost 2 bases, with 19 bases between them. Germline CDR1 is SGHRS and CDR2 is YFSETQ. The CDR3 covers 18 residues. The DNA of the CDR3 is TGCGCCAGCAGCTTGGTAGTAGTGACAGGCAGGTCCACAGATACGCAGTATTTT. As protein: CASSLVVVTGRSTDTQYF.

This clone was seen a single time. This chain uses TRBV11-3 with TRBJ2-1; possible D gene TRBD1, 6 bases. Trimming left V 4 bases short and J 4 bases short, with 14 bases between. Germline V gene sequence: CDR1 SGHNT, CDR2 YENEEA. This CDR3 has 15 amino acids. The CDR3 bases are TGTGCCAGCAGCTACGGGGACACCTCATACAATGAGCAGTTCTTC. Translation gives CASSYGDTSYNEQFF.

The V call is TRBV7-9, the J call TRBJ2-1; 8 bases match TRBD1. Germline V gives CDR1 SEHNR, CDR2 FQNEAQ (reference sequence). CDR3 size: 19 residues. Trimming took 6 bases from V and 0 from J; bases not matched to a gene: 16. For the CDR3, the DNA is TGTGCCAGCAGAGTAGGGACAGGCCCCTGGGGTAGCTCCTACAATGAGCAGTTCTTC. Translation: CASRVGTGPWGSSYNEQFF.

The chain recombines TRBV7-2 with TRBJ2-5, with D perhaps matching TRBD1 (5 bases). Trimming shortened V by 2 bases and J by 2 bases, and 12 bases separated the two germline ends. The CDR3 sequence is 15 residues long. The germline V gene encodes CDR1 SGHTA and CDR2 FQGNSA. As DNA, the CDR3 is TGTGCCAGCAGCTTAAGGACAAGAGTTCAAGAGACCCAGTACTTC. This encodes CASSLRTRVQETQYF.

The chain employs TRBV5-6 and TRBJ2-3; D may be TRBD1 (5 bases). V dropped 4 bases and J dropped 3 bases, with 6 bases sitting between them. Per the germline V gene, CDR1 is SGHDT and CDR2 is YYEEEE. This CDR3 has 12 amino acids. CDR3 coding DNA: TGTGCCAGCAGCGCAGGGACAGATACGCAGTATTTT. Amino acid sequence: CASSAGTDTQYF.

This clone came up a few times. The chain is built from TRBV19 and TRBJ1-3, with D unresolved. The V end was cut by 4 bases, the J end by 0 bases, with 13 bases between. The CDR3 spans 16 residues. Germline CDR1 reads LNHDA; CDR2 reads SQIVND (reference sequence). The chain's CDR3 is CASSTYSLLSGNTIYF. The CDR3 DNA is TGTGCCAGTAGTACCTACAGTTTGCTCTCTGGAAACACCATATATTTT.

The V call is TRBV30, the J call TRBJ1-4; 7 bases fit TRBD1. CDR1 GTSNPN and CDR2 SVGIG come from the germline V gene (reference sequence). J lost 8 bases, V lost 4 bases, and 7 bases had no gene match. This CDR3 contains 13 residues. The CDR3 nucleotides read TGTGCCTGGAACAACAGGGGAACCGAAAAACTGTTTTTT. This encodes CAWNNRGTEKLFF.

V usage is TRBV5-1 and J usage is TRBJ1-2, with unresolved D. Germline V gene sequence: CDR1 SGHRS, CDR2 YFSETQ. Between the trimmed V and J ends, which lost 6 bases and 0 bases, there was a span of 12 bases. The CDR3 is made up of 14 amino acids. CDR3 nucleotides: TGCGCCAGCAACCCGGGGTCAGCTAACTATGGCTACACCTTC. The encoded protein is CASNPGSANYGYTF.

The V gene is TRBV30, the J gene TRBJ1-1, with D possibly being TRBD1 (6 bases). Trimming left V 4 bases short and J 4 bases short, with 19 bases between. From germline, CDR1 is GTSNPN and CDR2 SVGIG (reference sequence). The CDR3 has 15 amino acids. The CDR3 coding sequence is TGTGCCTGGACCCCGGTAGGGGGTAGGGGCACTGAAGCTTTCTTT. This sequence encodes CAWTPVGGRGTEAFF.

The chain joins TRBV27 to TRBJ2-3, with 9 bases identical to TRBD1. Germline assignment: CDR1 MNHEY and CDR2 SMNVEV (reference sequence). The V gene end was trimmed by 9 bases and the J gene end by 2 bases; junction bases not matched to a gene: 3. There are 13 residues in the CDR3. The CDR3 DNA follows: TGTGCCAGTAGGGACAGGGTCACAGATACGCAGTATTTT. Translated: CASRDRVTDTQYF.

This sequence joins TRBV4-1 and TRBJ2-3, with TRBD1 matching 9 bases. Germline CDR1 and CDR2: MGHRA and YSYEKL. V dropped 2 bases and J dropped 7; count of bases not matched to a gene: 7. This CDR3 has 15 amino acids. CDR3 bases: TGCGCCAGCAGCCAACGGACAGGGGAAGGAAATACGCAGTATTTT. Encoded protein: CASSQRTGEGNTQYF.

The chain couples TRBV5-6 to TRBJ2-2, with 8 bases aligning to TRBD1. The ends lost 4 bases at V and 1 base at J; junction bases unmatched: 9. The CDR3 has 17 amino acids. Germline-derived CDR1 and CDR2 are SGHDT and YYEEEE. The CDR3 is CASSAAGGRGNTGELFF. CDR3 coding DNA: TGTGCCAGCAGCGCGGCAGGGGGCCGTGGGAACACCGGGGAGCTGTTTTTT.